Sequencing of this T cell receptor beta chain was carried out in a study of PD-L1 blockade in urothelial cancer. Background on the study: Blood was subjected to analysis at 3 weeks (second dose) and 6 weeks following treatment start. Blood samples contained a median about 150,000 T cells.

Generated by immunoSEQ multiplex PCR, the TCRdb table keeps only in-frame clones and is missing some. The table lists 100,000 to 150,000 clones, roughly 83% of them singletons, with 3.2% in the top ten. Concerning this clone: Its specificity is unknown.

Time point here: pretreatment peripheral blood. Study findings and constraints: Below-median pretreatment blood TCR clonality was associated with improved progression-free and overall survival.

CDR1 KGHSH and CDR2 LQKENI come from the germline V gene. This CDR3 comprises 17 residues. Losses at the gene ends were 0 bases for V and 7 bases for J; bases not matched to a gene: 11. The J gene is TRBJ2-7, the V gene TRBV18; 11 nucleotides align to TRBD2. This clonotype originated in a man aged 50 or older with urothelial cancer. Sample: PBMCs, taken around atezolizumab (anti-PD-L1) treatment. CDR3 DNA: TGTGCCAGCTCACCACCGATGGCTAGCGGGGGGCCTGGTGAGCAGTACTTC. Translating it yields CASSPPMASGGPGEQYF.